This T cell receptor (beta chain) was recovered during a study of blood T cell repertoires in COVID-19. Study-level background: Material from acute and convalescent COVID-19 was sourced from the United States, Italy and Spain. PBMCs, B-cell-depleted T cells, or T cells provided the cDNA or gDNA that made up the material.

Per the study methods: Estimation of nucleated cell counts was performed using reference gene primer amplification. Assay used: immunoSEQ multiplex PCR; TCRdb lists only in-frame clones, some missing. V, J and clone size reflect that table, while D and trimming were determined from the DNA. The sample carries roughly 130,000 clones, under 80% recorded once. Germline V gene sequence: CDR1 ENHRY, CDR2 SYGVKD. The CDR3 has 15 amino acids. After removal of 3 bases from V and 6 bases from J, the junction contained 5 bases not matched to a gene. The V call is TRBV10-3, the J call TRBJ2-3; 11 positions match TRBD2. The TCR was taken from a man aged 80 or over with acute or convalescent COVID-19. Sequenced sample: peripheral blood. Here the CDR3 reads CAISDPSGGSDTQYF. The CDR3 region has the DNA TGTGCCATCAGTGATCCTAGCGGGGGGAGCGATACGCAGTATTTT.